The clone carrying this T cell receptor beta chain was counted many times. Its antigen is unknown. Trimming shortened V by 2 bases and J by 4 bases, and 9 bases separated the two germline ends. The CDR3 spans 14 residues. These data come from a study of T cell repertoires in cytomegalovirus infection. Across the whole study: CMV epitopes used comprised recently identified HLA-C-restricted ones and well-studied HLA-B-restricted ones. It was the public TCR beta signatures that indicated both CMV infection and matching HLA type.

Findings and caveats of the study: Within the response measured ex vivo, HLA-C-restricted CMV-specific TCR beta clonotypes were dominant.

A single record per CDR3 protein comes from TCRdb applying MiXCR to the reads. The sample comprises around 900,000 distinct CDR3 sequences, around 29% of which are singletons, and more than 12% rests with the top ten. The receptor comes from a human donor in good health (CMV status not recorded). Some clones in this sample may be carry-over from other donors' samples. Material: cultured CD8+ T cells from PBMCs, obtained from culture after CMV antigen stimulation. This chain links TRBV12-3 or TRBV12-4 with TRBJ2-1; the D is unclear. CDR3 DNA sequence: TGTGCCAGCAGTTTAATACGGGCTTACAATGAGCAGTTCTTC. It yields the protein CASSLIRAYNEQFF.